Each of the 24 T cell receptor beta chains below was sequenced from the same sample in a study of blood T cell repertoires in COVID-19. The protocol was immunoSEQ multiplex PCR, while the TCRdb copy is restricted to in-frame clones and leaves out a portion. This table has 250,000 to 350,000 clones, approximately 87% appearing once. Sequencing input: peripheral blood. Every receptor here comes from a woman aged 25 to 45 with COVID-19, enrolled during active disease.

This clone appeared a few times. The rearrangement joins TRBV9 to TRBJ1-2; TRBD1 might be the D (5 bases). The CDR3 sequence is 14 residues long. Trimming stripped 0 bases from V and 7 bases from J, with 13 bases between. CDR1 is SGDLS and CDR2 is YYNGEE in the germline V gene. The CDR3, as DNA: TGTGCCAGCAGCGTAGGACGGGGGGGAGGTGGCTACACCTTC. It encodes CASSVGRGGGGYTF. The full variable domain, in which reference TRBV9 and TRBJ1-2 provide the parts outside the CDR3, is DSGVTQTPKHLITATGQRVTLRCSPRSGDLSVYWYQQSLDQGLQFLIQYYNGEERAKGNILERFSAQQFPDLHSELNLSSLELGDSALYFCASSVGRGGGGYTFGSGTRLTVV.

The V call is TRBV4-2, the J call TRBJ1-2, with D hard to call. This CDR3 contains 14 residues. The germline CDR1 and CDR2 sequences are LGHNA and YNFKEQ. Trimming left V 0 bases short and J 8 bases short, with 13 bases between. The chain's CDR3 is CASSQDSRREGYTF. CDR3 sequence (DNA): TGTGCCAGCAGCCAAGATTCCCGGAGAGAGGGCTACACCTTC.

The chain uses TRBV21-1 and TRBJ1-1. TRBV21-1 is described as a pseudogene. The CDR3 covers 15 residues. CDR3: CASSKILDRNTEAFF. In nucleotides, the CDR3 is TGTGCCAGCAGCAAAATACTAGACCGGAACACTGAAGCTTTCTTT.

In its sample, this clone was seen a few times. The chain has TRBV27 and TRBJ1-5; tentatively, D is TRBD1 (5 bases). V lost 3 bases and J 0 bases, leaving 6 bases between the germline ends. CDR3 length equals 14 residues. Germline CDR1 reads MNHEY; CDR2 reads SMNVEV (reference sequence). The CDR3 spells CASSFRASNQPQHF. The CDR3 DNA reads as TGTGCCAGCAGTTTCAGGGCTAGCAATCAGCCCCAGCATTTT.

The J gene is TRBJ1-4, the V gene TRBV18; no definite D call. V lost 4 bases, J lost 4 bases, and 10 bases lay in between. CDR1 is KGHSH and CDR2 is LQKENI in the germline V gene. The CDR3 sequence is 14 residues long. CDR3 amino acids: CASSRSGDNEKLFF. CDR3 DNA sequence: TGTGCCAGCTCACGTTCGGGTGATAATGAAAAACTGTTTTTT.

The DNA of the CDR3 is TGCGCCAGCAGCTACCTCCCCGTGGAGGGCAGCAATCAGCCCCAGCATTTT. Amino acid sequence: CASSYLPVEGSNQPQHF. This sequence joins TRBV5-1 and TRBJ1-5; D remains unclear. With 3 bases removed from V and 1 base from J, the gap between germline ends came to 17 bases. CDR1 and CDR2 from the germline V gene are SGHRS and YFSETQ. CDR3 length equals 17 residues.

In this sample, this clone turned up once. V and J are TRBV28 and TRBJ2-1; possible D gene TRBD2, 7 bases. The CDR3 is 15 amino acids. Trimming took 10 bases from V and 1 from J, leaving 17 bases between them. Germline CDR1 is MDHEN and CDR2 is SYDVKM. DNA of the CDR3: TGTGCCACGTCCCGGGGGAGGGGGTCCTACAATGAGCAGTTCTTC. Translating gives CATSRGRGSYNEQFF.

This chain connects TRBV19 to TRBJ1-5; 7 bases align to TRBD1. The CDR3 length is 14 residues. The V and J ends lost 3 bases and 5 bases, in that order; junction bases with no gene match: 4. CDR1 is LNHDA and CDR2 is SQIVND in the germline V gene (reference sequence). The chain's CDR3 is CASSIEGADQPQHF. The CDR3 DNA is TGTGCCAGTAGTATTGAGGGGGCCGATCAGCCCCAGCATTTT.

The rearrangement joins TRBV29-1 to TRBJ1-1, with TRBD1 matching 10 bases. The junction had 5 bases not matched to a gene; V was cut back by 3 bases and J by 4 bases. The CDR3 totals 14 residues. CDR1 and CDR2 from the germline V gene are SQVTM and ANQGSEA. Here the CDR3 reads CSVEAGTGATEAFF. As DNA, the CDR3 is TGCAGCGTTGAGGCCGGGACAGGGGCCACTGAAGCTTTCTTT.

This chain joins TRBV19 and TRBJ2-2; the D gene is possibly TRBD1 (8 bases). V lost 5 bases and J 0 bases, leaving 13 bases between the germline ends. Germline CDR1 reads LNHDA; CDR2 reads SQIVND (reference sequence). This CDR3 is 16 amino acids long. CDR3 DNA: TGTGCCAGTAGTCTACAGGGGGGGACGAACACCGGGGAGCTGTTTTTT. The encoded protein is CASSLQGGTNTGELFF.

J is TRBJ1-3 and V is TRBV19; D gene ambiguous. The CDR3 has 14 amino acids. V was shortened by 6 bases and J by 0 bases, with 9 bases between the two germline ends. Looked up from germline, CDR1 is LNHDA and CDR2 is SQIVND (reference sequence). DNA for the CDR3: TGTGCCAGTAGCACCGGGATCTCTGGAAACACCATATATTTT. Its translation is CASSTGISGNTIYF.

V and J are TRBV11-2 and TRBJ1-2, with TRBD1 as a possible D gene (5 bases). The CDR3 is 13 amino acids. V lost 1 base, J lost 7 bases, and 10 bases lay in between. The germline V gene has CDR1 SGHAT and CDR2 FQNNGV. CDR3: CASSLVQESGYTF. The CDR3 DNA sequence: TGTGCCAGCAGCTTAGTACAGGAGTCTGGCTACACCTTC.

The V call is TRBV5-6, the J call TRBJ2-5; D perhaps matches TRBD2 (5 bases). The germline V gene has CDR1 SGHDT and CDR2 YYEEEE. V dropped 0 bases and J dropped 5 bases, with 8 bases sitting between them. This CDR3 spans 13 amino acids. CDR3 DNA: TGTGCCAGCAGCTTGGCTAGCTGGGAGACCCAGTACTTC. It yields the protein CASSLASWETQYF. Supplemented by reference TRBV5-6 and TRBJ2-5, the full variable domain reads DAGVTQSPTHLIKTRGQQVTLRCSPKSGHDTVSWYQQALGQGPQFIFQYYEEEERQRGNFPDRFSGHQFPNYSSELNVNALLLGDSALYLCASSLASWETQYFGPGTRLLVL.

In nucleotides, the CDR3 is TGTGCCAGCAGCCCGTGGGGGACTTATGGCTACACCTTC. Protein: CASSPWGTYGYTF. The rearrangement links TRBV5-6 to TRBJ1-2, with D possibly being TRBD1 (5 bases). The V gene's germline CDR1 is SGHDT and CDR2 YYEEEE. Trimming stripped 4 bases from V and 5 bases from J, with 12 bases between. The CDR3 loop spans 13 amino acids.

The rearrangement links TRBV15 to TRBJ2-1; 9 nucleotides match TRBD2. This CDR3 has 15 residues. V shed 0 bases, J shed 12 bases, and the junction held 9 bases outside the gene matches. CDR1 and CDR2 (germline): LNHNV, YYDKDF (reference sequence). The CDR3 loop is CATSRDPLAGTTQFF. DNA of the CDR3: TGTGCCACCAGCAGAGATCCGCTAGCGGGGACAACGCAGTTCTTC.

This clone has only one observation. V gene TRBV4-1 combines with J gene TRBJ1-2; 7 bases line up with TRBD1. Per the germline V gene, CDR1 is MGHRA and CDR2 is YSYEKL. J was trimmed by 8 bases and V by 2 bases; bases with no gene match: 11. The CDR3 covers 15 residues. The CDR3 reads CASSQFNDREYGYTF. Written as DNA, the CDR3 is TGCGCCAGCAGCCAATTTAATGACAGGGAATACGGCTACACCTTC.

The chain carries TRBV7-6 and TRBJ2-7; 8 bases align to TRBD1. This CDR3 region has 15 residues. Germline-derived CDR1 and CDR2 are SGHVS and FNYEAQ. V gave up 5 bases and J gave up 3 bases; unmatched junction bases: 9. The CDR3 here is CASSHLTGVSYEQYF. As DNA, the CDR3 is TGTGCCAGCAGCCACCTGACAGGGGTGAGCTACGAGCAGTACTTC.

V gene TRBV6-5 combines with J gene TRBJ2-5; a possible D gene is TRBD2 (6 bases). The V gene's germline CDR1 is MNHEY and CDR2 SVGAGI. Trimming cost V 8 bases and J 1 base, with 14 bases left between them. The CDR3 is 14 residues long. For the CDR3, the DNA is TGTGCCAGCTCTCTAGAGCGGGCCCAAGAGACCCAGTACTTC. This codes for CASSLERAQETQYF.

On this clone: This sample also contains other DNA sequences that code for the same CDR3. CDR3 amino acids: CASSYQDRGGGEQYF. The CDR3 DNA reads as TGTGCCAGCAGCTACCAGGACAGGGGAGGAGGCGAGCAGTACTTC. The chain joins TRBV6-6 to TRBJ2-7; 9 bases line up with TRBD1. CDR1 is MNHNY, CDR2 SVGAGI, per germline (reference sequence). The CDR3 spans 15 residues. Losses at the gene ends were 6 bases for V and 6 bases for J; bases not matched to a gene: 12.

The genes are TRBV4-1 and TRBJ1-3, with D maybe TRBD1 (6 bases). With 0 bases removed from V and 4 bases from J, the gap between germline ends came to 13 bases. Germline CDR1 and CDR2: MGHRA and YSYEKL. CDR3 length: 16 residues. CDR3 DNA sequence: TGCGCCAGCAGCCAAGAGACAGGAGGCATCGGAAACACCATATATTTT. The encoded protein is CASSQETGGIGNTIYF.

The chain uses TRBV7-6 and TRBJ1-3; D perhaps matches TRBD1 (6 bases). V lost 4 bases to trimming and J lost 0 bases, with 10 bases between them. This CDR3 spans 15 amino acids. CDR1 and CDR2 (germline): SGHVS, FNYEAQ. The CDR3, as DNA: TGTGCCAGCAGCTCGGCGGGGGCCTCTGGAAACACCATATATTTT. It codes for CASSSAGASGNTIYF.

The chain couples TRBV30 to TRBJ1-3, with D unclear. Germline assignment: CDR1 GTSNPN and CDR2 SVGIG (reference sequence). V was trimmed by 0 bases and J by 11 bases, leaving 14 bases between them. This CDR3 has 13 residues. This CDR3 is CAWSVFAGEAIYF. The CDR3 coding sequence is TGTGCCTGGAGTGTATTCGCGGGAGAGGCCATATATTTT.

V usage is TRBV13 and J usage is TRBJ1-3; D is perhaps TRBD1 (5 bases). The CDR3 is made up of 17 amino acids. CDR1 and CDR2 (germline): PRHDT, FYEKMQ (reference sequence). Trimming removed 5 bases at V and 3 bases at J, with 20 bases between. Written as DNA, the CDR3 is TGTGCCAGCAGCCAAGCCCCCCAGGGTCGGCGTGGAAACACCATATATTTT. Its translation is CASSQAPQGRRGNTIYF. Full variable domain (missing parts from reference TRBV13 and TRBJ1-3): AAGVIQSPRHLIKEKRETATLKCYPIPRHDTVYWYQQGPGQDPQFLISFYEKMQSDKGSIPDRFSAQQFSDYHSELNMSSLELGDSALYFCASSQAPQGRRGNTIYFGEGSWLTVV.

This chain joins TRBV21-1 and TRBJ2-1; the D segment call TRBD2 is taken from the table without a DNA check. TRBV21-1 is a known pseudogene. The CDR3 is made up of 16 amino acids. The CDR3 sequence: CASSKVGGISYNEQFF. As DNA, the CDR3 is TGTGCCAGCAGCAAAGTTGGGGGGATCTCCTACAATGAGCAGTTCTTC.